Listed here are 8 T cell receptor beta chains from one sample, sequenced in a study of shared clonotypes between healthy human individuals. The data were produced by immunoSEQ multiplex PCR, yet TCRdb's version contains in-frame clones alone and is incomplete. Found here are 2 million to 2.5 million clones, approximately 93% of them singletons; the top ten hold 0.39%. Sample: naive CD4+ T cells from PBMCs. Indicated subset: CD45RA+ positively selected. The receptors stem from a man between 18 and 29 years old in good health. Some clones in this sample may be carry-over from other donors' samples.

The chain carries TRBV30 and TRBJ1-3; D may be TRBD1 (6 bases). The CDR3 loop spans 13 amino acids. Trimming shortened V by 3 bases and J by 5 bases, and 11 bases separated the two germline ends. Per germline, CDR1 GTSNPN and CDR2 SVGIG (reference sequence). The CDR3 loop reads CAWSRTARNTIYF. DNA for the CDR3: TGTGCCTGGAGCCGGACAGCCCGAAACACCATATATTTT.

This chain uses TRBV28 with TRBJ2-2, with D tentatively TRBD1 or TRBD2 (5 bases each). Germline CDR1 MDHEN, CDR2 SYDVKM. The CDR3 length is 14 residues. V was pared by 6 bases and J by 4 bases, with 12 bases between. The CDR3 loop is CASRESGATGELFF. In DNA, the CDR3 is TGTGCCAGCAGAGAGTCCGGGGCCACCGGGGAGCTGTTTTTT.

V and J are TRBV5-1 and TRBJ2-1, with D perhaps matching TRBD2 (6 bases). The CDR3 is 13 residues long. V lost 5 bases and J 10 bases, leaving 16 bases between the germline ends. Germline V CDR1 and CDR2: SGHRS, YFSETQ. The DNA of the CDR3 is TGCGCCAGCAGGACCCCGGTGGGACTCGAGCAGTTCTTC. Encoded protein: CASRTPVGLEQFF.

The gene calls are TRBV7-3 and TRBJ2-1, with TRBD2 matching over 7 bases. V gave up 3 bases and J gave up 7 bases; unmatched junction bases: 9. The CDR3 is 15 amino acids. CDR1 is SGHTA, CDR2 FQGTGA, per germline. CDR3 DNA sequence: TGTGCCAGCAGCTTCGGGCCGAGCGGGAAGAATGAGCAGTTCTTC. Its protein is CASSFGPSGKNEQFF.

Notes on this clone: Other nucleotide sequences from this sample produce the same CDR3. This chain links TRBV5-1 with TRBJ1-1, with a possible D match to TRBD1 (6 bases). The V and J ends lost 1 base and 5 bases respectively, with 9 bases between them. Germline CDR1 reads SGHRS; CDR2 reads YFSETQ. This CDR3 spans 13 amino acids. The chain's CDR3 is CASSLKGGTEAFF. CDR3 nucleotide sequence: TGCGCCAGCAGCTTGAAGGGGGGAACTGAAGCTTTCTTT.

Here the CDR3 reads CASSDQGTSPFNEQFF. The CDR3 DNA reads TGTGCCAGCAGCGACCAGGGGACTAGTCCTTTCAATGAGCAGTTCTTC. V usage is TRBV7-3 and J usage is TRBJ2-1; 8 nucleotides line up with TRBD2. CDR1 is SGHTA and CDR2 is FQGTGA in the germline V gene. This CDR3 is 16 amino acids long. The junction had 12 bases not matched to a gene; V was cut back by 5 bases and J by 6 bases.

The chain couples TRBV7-2 to TRBJ2-3, with unresolved D. The V end lost 4 bases, the J end lost 8 bases, and 7 bases lay between the germline ends. CDR1 is SGHTA and CDR2 is FQGNSA in the germline V gene. The CDR3 sequence is 11 residues long. Written as DNA, the CDR3 is TGTGCCAGCAGCTCCTCCCTTACGCAGTATTTT. Translation gives CASSSSLTQYF.

Comments on this clone: The same CDR3 can be traced to other DNA sequences in this sample. The chain is built from TRBV30 and TRBJ2-5; D might be TRBD1 (6 bases). V gave up 2 bases and J gave up 5 bases, with 12 bases separating them. The V gene's germline CDR1 is GTSNPN and CDR2 SVGIG (reference sequence). The CDR3 spans 13 residues. This CDR3 reads CAWSPGTRETQYF. The CDR3 coding sequence is TGTGCCTGGAGTCCCGGGACAAGGGAGACCCAGTACTTC.